This is a list of T cell receptor beta chains from one sample in a study of T cells expressing NK-cell markers. TCRdb reanalyzed the 5' RACE reads, giving one entry per CDR3 protein sequence and no DNA. This sample's table has about 390,000 distinct CDR3 sequences. Sequenced: blood T cells: a sorted CD56 or NKG2C T cell subset, CD4+ or CD8+ T cells, or bulk PBMC T cells (not recorded which). Receptors were obtained from a woman aged 45 to 65 in good health. Both conserved end residues are part of each CDR3.

v_call: TRBV20-1; j_call: TRBJ1-4; cdr3_aa: CSARENTGEKLFF
v_call: TRBV5-1; j_call: TRBJ1-4; cdr3_aa: CASSSGGSNEKLFF
v_call: TRBV5-1; j_call: TRBJ1-2; cdr3_aa: CASSLGHLSYGYTF
v_call: TRBV3-1; j_call: TRBJ1-4; cdr3_aa: CASSQGTGYEKLFF
v_call: TRBV25-1; j_call: TRBJ1-6; cdr3_aa: CASSVTGEFSPLHF
v_call: TRBV10-3; j_call: TRBJ2-7; cdr3_aa: CATGTGTSYEQYF
v_call: TRBV5-1; j_call: TRBJ2-3; cdr3_aa: CASSLVASELADTQYF
v_call: TRBV27; j_call: TRBJ2-7; cdr3_aa: CASSVRSGAYEQYF
v_call: TRBV6-6; j_call: TRBJ2-2; cdr3_aa: CASSGSSGSIQSGELFF
v_call: TRBV29-1; j_call: TRBJ1-1; cdr3_aa: CSVARDFTGTEAFF
v_call: TRBV9; j_call: TRBJ2-1; cdr3_aa: CASSASSRGWSNNEQFF
v_call: TRBV6-5; j_call: TRBJ2-3; cdr3_aa: CASSPLGGLAGGQGSTDTQYF
v_call: TRBV20-1; j_call: TRBJ2-3; cdr3_aa: CSASDVAGAPPTDTQYF
v_call: TRBV19; j_call: TRBJ2-1; cdr3_aa: CASSIGASGRLYNEQFF
v_call: TRBV27; j_call: TRBJ2-6; cdr3_aa: CASSPWATGANVLTF
v_call: TRBV12-3/TRBV12-4; j_call: TRBJ2-1; cdr3_aa: CASKVLTSGPYNEQFF
v_call: TRBV20-1; j_call: TRBJ1-4; cdr3_aa: CSAPSAENEKLFF
v_call: TRBV5-1; j_call: TRBJ2-5; cdr3_aa: CASAWQGEETQYF
v_call: TRBV5-1; j_call: TRBJ2-5; cdr3_aa: CASSFLGQGVEETQYF
v_call: TRBV5-6; j_call: TRBJ2-3; cdr3_aa: CASRFAGARTDTQYF